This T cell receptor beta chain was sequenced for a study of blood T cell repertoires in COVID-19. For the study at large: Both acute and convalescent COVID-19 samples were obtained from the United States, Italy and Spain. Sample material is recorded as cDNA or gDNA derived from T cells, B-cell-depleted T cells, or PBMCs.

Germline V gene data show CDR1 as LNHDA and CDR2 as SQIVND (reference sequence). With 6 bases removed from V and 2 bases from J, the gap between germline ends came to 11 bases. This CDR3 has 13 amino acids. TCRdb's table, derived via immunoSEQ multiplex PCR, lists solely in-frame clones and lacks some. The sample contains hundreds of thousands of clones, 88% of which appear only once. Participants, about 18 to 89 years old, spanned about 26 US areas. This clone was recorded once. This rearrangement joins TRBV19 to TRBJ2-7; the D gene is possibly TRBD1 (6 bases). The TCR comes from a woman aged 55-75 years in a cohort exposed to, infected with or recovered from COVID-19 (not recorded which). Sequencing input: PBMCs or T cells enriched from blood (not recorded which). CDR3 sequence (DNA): TGTGCCAGTAGGTTACAGGGCGCCTACGAGCAGTACTTC. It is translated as CASRLQGAYEQYF.